The 32 T cell receptor beta chains reported below all come from one sample, sequenced in a study of blood T cell repertoires in COVID-19. Sequencing was performed with immunoSEQ multiplex PCR; in TCRdb, only in-frame clones are kept and a portion is missing. The sample includes under 250,000 clones, just under 90% of them seen just once. Sequences were obtained from PBMCs or T cells enriched from blood (not recorded which). The source of these receptors is a woman in her 30s with acute COVID-19.

V and J are TRBV18 and TRBJ2-3; 7 bases fit TRBD1. The CDR3 covers 15 residues. Unmatched junction bases numbered 4, after V lost 4 bases and J lost 0 bases. Germline V gene lookup returns CDR1 KGHSH and CDR2 LQKENI. The CDR3, as DNA: TGTGCCAGCTCACTCTCACAGGGGAGCACAGATACGCAGTATTTT. It specifies CASSLSQGSTDTQYF. Filled out from reference TRBV18 and TRBJ2-3, the complete variable domain reads NAGVMQNPRHLVRRRGQEARLRCSPMKGHSHVYWYRQLPEEGLKFMVYLQKENIIDESGMPKERFSAEFPKEGPSILRIQQVVRGDSAAYFCASSLSQGSTDTQYFGPGTRLTVL.

This clone was seen a handful of times. The CDR3 DNA reads as TGCGCCAGCAGGAACAGGGGAAGCACTGAAGCTTTCTTT. This gives the protein CASRNRGSTEAFF. This chain links TRBV10-2 with TRBJ1-1; 7 bases align to TRBD1. Germline loops: CDR1 WSHSY, CDR2 SAAADI. CDR3 length equals 13 residues. The V and J ends lost 6 bases and 4 bases, in that order; junction bases with no gene match: 5.

In this sample, this clone turned up once. This chain joins TRBV13 and TRBJ1-5; tentative D call: TRBD1 (5 bases). The CDR3 length is 17 residues. In germline, CDR1 is PRHDT, CDR2 FYEKMQ (reference sequence). Trimming pared 2 bases from V and 0 bases from J, leaving 14 bases between. The CDR3 nucleotides read TGTGCCAGCAGCTTAAGGGGTGGGACTTATAGCAATCAGCCCCAGCATTTT. Encoded protein: CASSLRGGTYSNQPQHF.

The chain uses TRBV6-5 and TRBJ1-5; tentative D call: TRBD1 (5 bases). Germline CDR1 MNHEY, CDR2 SVGAGI. This CDR3 comprises 15 residues. Trimming took 0 bases from V and 7 from J, leaving 13 bases between them. The chain's CDR3 is CASSYSSGFVQPQHF. In nucleotides, the CDR3 is TGTGCCAGCAGTTACTCCTCAGGGTTTGTCCAGCCCCAGCATTTT.

The gene calls are TRBV28 and TRBJ1-3, with D maybe TRBD1 (6 bases). The V and J ends lost 5 bases and 4 bases respectively, with 15 bases between them. The CDR3 extends over 15 amino acids. CDR1 is MDHEN, CDR2 SYDVKM, per germline. Here the CDR3 DNA reads TGTGCCAGCAGTCTAGGGGGGGCAGGAGGAAACACCATATATTTT. Its translation: CASSLGGAGGNTIYF.

V usage is TRBV19 and J usage is TRBJ2-7; D uncertain. The CDR3 is 12 amino acids. CDR1 and CDR2 from the germline V gene are LNHDA and SQIVND (reference sequence). Deletions cut 3 bases from V and 5 bases from J, with 8 bases between. The CDR3 DNA reads TGTGCCAGTAGTATCGGTCTCGACGAGCAGTACTTC. Protein: CASSIGLDEQYF.

The V and J genes are TRBV3-1 (or the pseudogene TRBV3-2) and TRBJ1-2; 7 nucleotides agree with TRBD1. Germline values: CDR1 LGHDT, CDR2 YNNKEL (reference sequence). This CDR3 is built from 18 residues. J was trimmed by 0 bases and V by 5 bases; bases with no gene match: 15. The CDR3 DNA is TGTGCCAGCAGCTACCGAAGAACAACGACAGGGACTAACTATGGCTACACCTTC. Residues: CASSYRRTTTGTNYGYTF.

This sequence joins TRBV6-5 and TRBJ1-6, with 7 bases aligning to TRBD1. J lost 10 bases, V lost 8 bases, and 14 bases had no gene match. There are 15 residues in the CDR3. Germline V CDR1 and CDR2: MNHEY, SVGAGI. The CDR3 DNA follows: TGTGCCAGCGGCTTTAACAGGGGCTCGGGGTCACCCCTCCACTTT. Translated, it gives CASGFNRGSGSPLHF.

This clone was seen a single time. The chain couples TRBV7-8 to TRBJ1-2, with 7 bases that match TRBD1. Unmatched junction bases numbered 11, after V lost 5 bases and J lost 8 bases. CDR3 length: 14 amino acids. Germline V CDR1 and CDR2: SGHVS, FQNEAQ. The CDR3 region has the DNA TGTGCCAGCAGCGCCCTCAGGGGGGACGGGGGCTACACCTTC. As protein: CASSALRGDGGYTF. The whole variable domain, remainder taken from reference TRBV7-8 and TRBJ1-2, is GAGVSQSPRYKVAKRGQDVALRCDPISGHVSLFWYQQALGQGPEFLTYFQNEAQLDKSGLPSDRFFAERPEGSVSTLKIQRTQQEDSAVYLCASSALRGDGGYTFGSGTRLTVV.

A single count supports this clone. Written as DNA, the CDR3 is TGTGCCAGCAGCACCCCAAGACTAGCGACAGATACGCAGTATTTT. As protein: CASSTPRLATDTQYF. The chain recombines TRBV7-2 with TRBJ2-3; 8 bases are a match to TRBD2. The CDR3 totals 15 residues. After removal of 5 bases from V and 3 bases from J, the junction contained 7 bases not matched to a gene. From germline, CDR1 is SGHTA and CDR2 FQGNSA.

The chain carries TRBV5-1 and TRBJ1-2, with no clear D. Per germline, CDR1 SGHRS and CDR2 YFSETQ. CDR3 length: 14 residues. V was trimmed by 0 bases and J by 7 bases, leaving 13 bases between them. The CDR3 reads CASSLGSGVIGYTF. As DNA, the CDR3 is TGCGCCAGCAGCTTGGGTAGCGGGGTCATTGGCTACACCTTC.

V gene TRBV30 combines with J gene TRBJ1-2, with TRBD1 matching over 8 bases. Germline CDR1 is GTSNPN and CDR2 is SVGIG (reference sequence). The CDR3 runs to 14 residues. V shed 2 bases, J shed 4 bases, and the junction held 6 bases outside the gene matches. The CDR3 DNA reads TGTGCCTGGAGTCGGGACAGGTTCACCTATGGCTACACCTTC. This codes for CAWSRDRFTYGYTF.

The rearrangement uses TRBV12-2 and TRBJ1-1. TRBV12-2 is shown as a pseudogene. The CDR3 runs to 11 residues. The CDR3 region has the DNA TGTGCAAGTCGCTTCCGCGATGAAGCTTTCTTT. Translated: CASRFRDEAFF.

This chain links TRBV19 with TRBJ2-2; 10 bases agree with TRBD2. V trimming: 5 bases; J trimming: 6 bases; junction bases outside the gene matches: 12. The CDR3 runs to 17 residues. The germline V gene has CDR1 LNHDA and CDR2 SQIVND (reference sequence). As DNA, the CDR3 is TGTGCCAGTAGTGCGGCAGCGGGGGGGCCTCGTTCCGGGGAGCTGTTTTTT. This encodes CASSAAAGGPRSGELFF.

The CDR3 reads CASGLGTEQETQYF. The CDR3 nucleotides are TGTGCTAGTGGTTTGGGGACAGAACAAGAGACCCAGTACTTC. The chain joins TRBV12-5 to TRBJ2-5; D is possibly TRBD1 (6 bases). Germline lookup yields CDR1 LGHNT and CDR2 FRNRAP. V shed 1 base and J shed 2 bases, with 8 bases lying between them. The CDR3 is made up of 14 amino acids. Full variable domain (remainder filled in from reference TRBV12-5 and TRBJ2-5): DARVTQTPRHKVTEMGQEVTMRCQPILGHNTVFWYRQTMMQGLELLAYFRNRAPLDDSGMPKDRFSAEMPDATLATLKIQPSEPRDSAVYFCASGLGTEQETQYFGPGTRLLVL.

This sequence joins TRBV11-2 and TRBJ1-3, with a tentative D call TRBD1 (5 bases). The germline gives CDR1 SGHAT, CDR2 FQNNGV. There are 14 residues in the CDR3. Trimming pared 5 bases from V and 0 bases from J, leaving 8 bases between. CDR3 sequence: CASSLRASGNTIYF. CDR3 bases: TGTGCCAGCAGCCTCAGGGCCTCTGGAAACACCATATATTTT.

V and J are TRBV18 and TRBJ1-5; 8 nucleotides line up with TRBD1. This CDR3 is 13 amino acids long. CDR1 and CDR2 from the germline V gene are KGHSH and LQKENI. V lost 3 bases to trimming and J lost 6 bases; unmatched junction nucleotides: 1. CDR3 bases: TGTGCCAGCTCACCGACAGGGGCTCAGCCCCAGCATTTT. It specifies CASSPTGAQPQHF. The full variable domain, with the rest looked up from reference TRBV18 and TRBJ1-5, is NAGVMQNPRHLVRRRGQEARLRCSPMKGHSHVYWYRQLPEEGLKFMVYLQKENIIDESGMPKERFSAEFPKEGPSILRIQQVVRGDSAAYFCASSPTGAQPQHFGDGTRLSIL.

The genes are TRBV19 and TRBJ1-2, with 7 bases that match TRBD1. Unmatched junction bases numbered 11, after V lost 6 bases and J lost 4 bases. Looked up from germline, CDR1 is LNHDA and CDR2 is SQIVND (reference sequence). CDR3 length equals 15 residues. For the CDR3, the DNA is TGTGCCAGTAGCGTAGGGACAGCGCTAGGCTATGGCTACACCTTC. Translation gives CASSVGTALGYGYTF.

This clone was seen a single time. The chain links TRBV9 to TRBJ1-2; no reliable D call. There are 15 residues in the CDR3. Trimming pared 0 bases from V and 0 bases from J, leaving 9 bases between. In germline, CDR1 is SGDLS, CDR2 YYNGEE. CDR3 in DNA: TGTGCCAGCAGCGTAGCACAGCCAGCTAACTATGGCTACACCTTC. As protein: CASSVAQPANYGYTF.

The chain links TRBV7-3 to TRBJ1-2; 7 bases fit TRBD1. There are 15 residues in the CDR3. CDR1 and CDR2 from the germline V gene are SGHTA and FQGTGA. Trimming took 5 bases from V and 2 from J; bases not matched to a gene: 8. CDR3 bases: TGTGCCAGCAGCCCAAGACAGGGTATGAACTATGGCTACACCTTC. Encoded protein: CASSPRQGMNYGYTF.

The chain carries TRBV30 and TRBJ2-5, with 9 bases fitting TRBD2. Germline lookup yields CDR1 GTSNPN and CDR2 SVGIG (reference sequence). The CDR3 has 16 residues. J gave up 1 base and V 2 bases, and 8 bases lay outside the gene matches. For the CDR3, the DNA is TGTGCCTGGAGTCGGGGCTCTAGCGGGGTCCAAGAGACCCAGTACTTC. It specifies CAWSRGSSGVQETQYF.

V and J are TRBV19 and TRBJ1-2; D might be TRBD1 (5 bases). V lost 6 bases and J 6 bases, leaving 11 bases between the germline ends. The CDR3 totals 12 residues. Germline V gene sequence: CDR1 LNHDA, CDR2 SQIVND (reference sequence). This chain's CDR3 is CASRFGGDGYTF. The DNA for the CDR3 is TGTGCCAGTAGATTCGGGGGAGATGGCTACACCTTC.

This clone was counted once. The chain couples TRBV19 to TRBJ1-1; no definite D call. This CDR3 has 13 amino acids. Looked up from germline, CDR1 is LNHDA and CDR2 is SQIVND (reference sequence). V was cut by 3 bases and J by 10 bases, with 15 bases left in between. The CDR3 sequence is CASSMTGEQRAFF. CDR3 nucleotide sequence: TGTGCCAGTAGTATGACCGGGGAACAAAGAGCTTTCTTT.

The chain couples TRBV4-1 to TRBJ1-2; D is ambiguous. Germline-derived CDR1 and CDR2 are MGHRA and YSYEKL. This CDR3 is 12 amino acids long. The V end was cut by 1 base, the J end by 14 bases, with 14 bases between. The CDR3 bases are TGCGCCAGCAGCCAAGGTTCCTGGGCGGGAACCTTC. Translation gives CASSQGSWAGTF.

The gene calls are TRBV5-5 and TRBJ2-5; 7 bases agree with TRBD2. Germline V CDR1 and CDR2: SGHKS, YYEKEE (reference sequence). Trimming took 4 bases from V and 5 from J; bases not matched to a gene: 2. This CDR3 is 12 amino acids long. In DNA form, the CDR3 reads TGTGCCAGCAGCGGGGGGGTTGAGACCCAGTACTTC. Encoded protein: CASSGGVETQYF.

This rearrangement joins TRBV5-6 to TRBJ1-1, with D possibly TRBD1 on 5 matching bases. Germline V gives CDR1 SGHDT, CDR2 YYEEEE. V was trimmed by 1 base and J by 11 bases, leaving 24 bases between them. There are 16 residues in the CDR3. The chain's CDR3 is CASSLLRQSPHPGAFF. In DNA, the CDR3 is TGTGCCAGCAGCTTGCTCCGACAGTCACCGCACCCTGGGGCTTTCTTT. The entire variable domain, with the rest obtained from reference TRBV5-6 and TRBJ1-1, is as follows: DAGVTQSPTHLIKTRGQQVTLRCSPKSGHDTVSWYQQALGQGPQFIFQYYEEEERQRGNFPDRFSGHQFPNYSSELNVNALLLGDSALYLCASSLLRQSPHPGAFFGQGTRLTVV.

V is TRBV7-8 and J is TRBJ1-1, with 9 positions matching TRBD1. Germline CDR1 is SGHVS and CDR2 is FQNEAQ. With V trimmed by 5 bases and J by 5 bases, 15 bases remained unmatched. The CDR3 length is 17 residues. CDR3 in DNA: TGTGCCAGCAGCCCCACCGCGGGACAGGGTATGGGTACTGAAGCTTTCTTT. Its translation: CASSPTAGQGMGTEAFF. The whole variable domain, remainder taken from reference TRBV7-8 and TRBJ1-1, is GAGVSQSPRYKVAKRGQDVALRCDPISGHVSLFWYQQALGQGPEFLTYFQNEAQLDKSGLPSDRFFAERPEGSVSTLKIQRTQQEDSAVYLCASSPTAGQGMGTEAFFGQGTRLTVV.

The chain has TRBV14 and TRBJ1-6; 7 nucleotides agree with TRBD1. The trim removed 7 bases at V and 5 bases at J, leaving 8 bases unmatched. Per the germline V gene, CDR1 is SGHDN and CDR2 is FVKESK. The CDR3 sequence is 15 residues long. CDR3 protein: CASTQGQLNNSPLHF. CDR3 in DNA: TGTGCCAGCACCCAGGGACAGCTGAATAATTCACCCCTCCACTTT.

The rearrangement links TRBV7-2 to TRBJ2-4; D is ambiguous. The CDR3 length is 14 residues. The germline V gene has CDR1 SGHTA and CDR2 FQGNSA. V was trimmed by 5 bases and J by 11 bases, leaving 19 bases between them. This CDR3 is CASSASRNILVQYF. The CDR3 nucleotides are TGTGCCAGCAGCGCGTCTAGAAACATTCTCGTTCAGTACTTC.

This chain joins TRBV6-6 and TRBJ1-2; the D is unclear. The length of the CDR3 is 16 residues. Trimming removed 6 bases at V and 1 base at J, with 18 bases between. The germline CDR1 and CDR2 sequences are MNHNY and SVGAGI (reference sequence). CDR3 nucleotides: TGTGCCAGCAGCAAGGAGGGAGAGATTTATAACTATGGCTACACCTTC. Protein: CASSKEGEIYNYGYTF.

Of note for this clone: The sample has other DNA sequences that encode this CDR3 too. The chain joins TRBV4-1 to TRBJ1-1; D call uncertain. The germline V gene has CDR1 MGHRA and CDR2 YSYEKL. The V and J ends lost 0 bases and 0 bases respectively, with 8 bases between them. This CDR3 contains 15 residues. CDR3 DNA: TGCGCCAGCAGCCAAGATCGAGGGATGAACACTGAAGCTTTCTTT. This gives the protein CASSQDRGMNTEAFF.

V gene TRBV25-1 combines with J gene TRBJ2-1, with 9 bases fitting TRBD1. After removal of 7 bases from V and 6 bases from J, the junction contained 7 bases not matched to a gene. Germline CDR1 is MGHDK and CDR2 is SYGVNS. The CDR3 covers 14 residues. CDR3 region: CASTWDRAINEQFF. The CDR3 DNA sequence: TGTGCCAGCACTTGGGACAGGGCCATCAATGAGCAGTTCTTC.